The 14 T cell receptor beta chains in this list originate from one sample, sequenced in a study of CD4 T cells in relation to SARS-CoV-2 and coronaviruses. No antigen has been identified for these receptors. The table came from immunoSEQ multiplex PCR; TCRdb's copy has only in-frame clones and leaves some out. The sample holds 41,000 or so clones; roughly 84% are singletons and the top ten take approximately 4.5%. The sample was naive CD4+ T cells from PBMCs, cultured in vitro. Subset specified: naive CD4+ T cells isolated by negative enrichment. The receptors here all came from an adult with COVID-19.

The J gene is TRBJ2-3, the V gene TRBV7-7; no reliable D call. The germline V gene has CDR1 SSHAT and CDR2 FNYEAQ (reference sequence). V lost 4 bases and J lost 0, with 17 bases in between. There are 17 residues in the CDR3. CDR3 loop: CASSCRTSHLSTDTQYF. DNA for the CDR3: TGTGCCAGCAGCTGCAGAACCAGCCACCTAAGCACAGATACGCAGTATTTT.

This chain uses TRBV5-5 with TRBJ2-1, with D perhaps TRBD1 (8 bases). V was trimmed by 7 bases and J by 4 bases, leaving 27 bases between them. The germline CDR1 and CDR2 sequences are SGHKS and YYEKEE (reference sequence). The length of the CDR3 is 18 residues. The CDR3 loop is CASLKGQGGYSTYNEQFF. The CDR3, as DNA: TGTGCCAGCTTGAAAGGACAGGGAGGGTATTCCACATACAATGAGCAGTTCTTC.

The chain combines TRBV6-2 or TRBV6-3 with TRBJ2-1; D uncertain. The CDR3 has 12 residues. Germline-derived CDR1 and CDR2 are MNHEY and SVGEGT. Trimming stripped 2 bases from V and 6 bases from J, with 5 bases between. CDR3 nucleotides: TGTGCCAGCAGTTACGGCGGCAATGAGCAGTTCTTC. Encoded protein: CASSYGGNEQFF.

CDR3: CASSEGAGGPINEQFF. CDR3 nucleotides: TGTGCCAGCAGTGAAGGGGCGGGAGGGCCCATAAATGAGCAGTTCTTC. The V call is TRBV6-4, the J call TRBJ2-1, with 9 nucleotides matching TRBD2. Germline values: CDR1 MRHNA, CDR2 SNTAGT. Trimming removed 3 bases from V and 7 bases from J; junction bases left unmatched: 10. The CDR3 contains 16 residues.

This clone was counted between two and nine times. The chain has TRBV2 and TRBJ1-3; 7 positions match TRBD1. This CDR3 contains 15 residues. Germline V gene sequence: CDR1 SNHLY, CDR2 FYNNEI. Trimming removed 8 bases from V and 8 bases from J; junction bases left unmatched: 15. CDR3 region: CASRQGTTSGDTIYF. CDR3 DNA: TGTGCCAGCCGACAGGGAACCACCAGTGGTGACACCATATATTTT.

The chain combines TRBV5-1 with TRBJ2-5, with 8 positions matching TRBD2. The CDR3 has 14 amino acids. Germline V CDR1 and CDR2: SGHRS, YFSETQ. The V segment lost 0 bases and the J segment 6 bases; nucleotides outside the gene matches: 4. The CDR3 here is CASSLGTSWQTQYF. The DNA of the CDR3 is TGCGCCAGCAGCTTGGGGACTAGCTGGCAGACCCAGTACTTC.

V gene TRBV29-1 combines with J gene TRBJ2-5, with 7 bases fitting TRBD2. The CDR3 sequence is 14 residues long. The V gene end was trimmed by 4 bases and the J gene end by 3 bases; junction bases not matched to a gene: 8. The germline V gene has CDR1 SQVTM and CDR2 ANQGSEA. The CDR3 DNA sequence: TGCAGCGTTGCGGGACTAAAGGTAGAAGAGACCCAGTACTTC. It translates to CSVAGLKVEETQYF.

The rearrangement links TRBV7-9 to TRBJ2-7, with 8 bases identical to TRBD2. Germline V CDR1 and CDR2: SEHNR, FQNEAQ (reference sequence). V lost 2 bases to trimming and J lost 0 bases; unmatched junction nucleotides: 6. This CDR3 has 16 residues. The CDR3 region is CASSLLVGGVSYEQYF. The CDR3, as DNA: TGTGCCAGCAGCTTATTGGTCGGGGGGGTCTCCTACGAGCAGTACTTC.

The chain has TRBV7-2 and TRBJ2-1; 11 bases agree with TRBD2. Germline loops: CDR1 SGHTA, CDR2 FQGNSA. V lost 0 bases, J lost 4 bases, and 2 bases stayed unmatched. The CDR3 totals 16 residues. The CDR3 DNA is TGTGCCAGCAGCTTAGCGCCTAGCGGGGGGTACAATGAGCAGTTCTTC. It encodes CASSLAPSGGYNEQFF.

The rearrangement uses TRBV5-5 and TRBJ2-6; no definite D call. This CDR3 is 13 amino acids long. Germline loops: CDR1 SGHKS, CDR2 YYEKEE (reference sequence). V shed 7 bases and J shed 2 bases, with 7 bases lying between them. CDR3 protein: CASEHTGANVLTF. The CDR3 DNA is TGTGCCAGCGAGCACACTGGGGCCAACGTCCTGACTTTC.

The chain couples TRBV19 to TRBJ1-5, with D hard to call. CDR1 LNHDA and CDR2 SQIVND come from the germline V gene (reference sequence). V dropped 9 bases and J dropped 5 bases, with 11 bases sitting between them. The CDR3 is 12 residues long. This CDR3 reads CASGPLDQPQHF. As DNA, the CDR3 is TGTGCCAGCGGTCCGTTAGATCAGCCCCAGCATTTT.

The genes are TRBV18 and TRBJ2-5, with D maybe TRBD1 (6 bases). V was cut by 2 bases and J by 4 bases, with 11 bases left in between. The CDR3 contains 14 residues. CDR1 and CDR2 (germline): KGHSH, LQKENI. The CDR3, as DNA: TGTGCCAGCTCACCAACACAGGGTGCAGAGACCCAGTACTTC. It specifies CASSPTQGAETQYF.

This sequence joins TRBV4-3 and TRBJ2-6; 9 bases match TRBD2. J gave up 4 bases and V 3 bases, and 4 bases lay outside the gene matches. The CDR3 runs to 16 residues. Germline CDR1 is LGHNA and CDR2 is YSLEER. As DNA, the CDR3 is TGCGCCAGCAGCCAGGGACTAGCCTCCGGGGCCAACGTCCTGACTTTC. Translation gives CASSQGLASGANVLTF.

The chain employs TRBV27 and TRBJ2-1; a possible D gene is TRBD2 (6 bases). The V gene lost 1 base and the J gene lost 0 bases, with 10 bases spanning the gap. The CDR3 is 16 residues long. Germline V gene lookup returns CDR1 MNHEY and CDR2 SMNVEV (reference sequence). CDR3: CASSLFGGNSYNEQFF. CDR3 in DNA: TGTGCCAGCAGTTTATTTGGCGGGAACTCCTACAATGAGCAGTTCTTC.